Listed below are T cell receptor beta chains from one sample, sequenced in a study of blood T cell repertoires in COVID-19. Data came from immunoSEQ multiplex PCR; TCRdb stores just in-frame clones and leaves some out. This table holds about 68,000 clones, just over 85% found once. The sequenced material came from peripheral blood. The receptors here all came from a man aged 25 to 45 with acute or convalescent COVID-19. CDR3s include the opening cysteine and the closing phenylalanine or tryptophan. The D gene is left open where the match is weak. Where a row states a size, it is once, few, many or the class of an expanded clone; other rows omit it.

d_call	clone_size	v_call	j_call	cdr3_nt	cdr3_aa
TRBD2	NA	TRBV30	TRBJ2-2	TGTGCCTTAGAAACCGGGACTAGCACCGGGGAGCTGTTTTTT	CALETGTSTGELFF
NA	NA	TRBV19	TRBJ2-3	TGTGCCAGTAGTCTTAGCACAGATACGCAGTATTTT	CASSLSTDTQYF
NA	NA	TRBV28	TRBJ2-2	TGTGCCAGCGGATCGACCGGGACTCGCACCGGGGAGCTGTTTTTT	CASGSTGTRTGELFF
NA	NA	TRBV2	TRBJ2-3	TGTGCCGGTTCTACTAGCACAGATACGCAGTATTTT	CAGSTSTDTQYF
NA	NA	TRBV30	TRBJ1-1	TGTGCCTGGAACCAGGGCATGAACACTGAAGCTTTCTTT	CAWNQGMNTEAFF
NA	NA	TRBV19	TRBJ2-6	TGTGCCAGTCGGAGGGGCGGGGCCAACGTCCTGACTTTC	CASRRGGANVLTF
NA	NA	TRBV5-1	TRBJ2-7	TGCGCCAGCAGCCGAGAGGTGGGAGCTCGAGAGCAGTACTTC	CASSREVGAREQYF
TRBD1	NA	TRBV4-2	TRBJ2-3	TGTGCCAGCAGCTTGACAGGGCTGACAGATACGCAGTATTTT	CASSLTGLTDTQYF
NA	NA	TRBV5-8	TRBJ1-6	TGTGCCAGCAGCTTGGTTTATGGGTCAGGGGAACGGCATTCACCCCTCCACTTT	CASSLVYGSGERHSPLHF
NA	NA	TRBV11-2	TRBJ1-1	TGTGCCAGCAGCTTAGTAAGGGGCACTGAAGCTTTCTTT	CASSLVRGTEAFF
TRBD2	NA	TRBV28	TRBJ2-1	TGTGCCAGCAGTTTAGGGGGGGTTATGTACAATGAGCAGTTCTTC	CASSLGGVMYNEQFF
NA	NA	TRBV3-1/TRBV3-2	TRBJ1-1	TGTGCCAGCAGCCATGACAGGTCCAGTAGGGCGAACACTGAAGCTTTCTTT	CASSHDRSSRANTEAFF
NA	NA	TRBV11-2	TRBJ2-7	TGTGCCAGCAGCTTAGAAGGTCCGGGTAACTACGAGCAGTACTTC	CASSLEGPGNYEQYF
NA	NA	TRBV19	TRBJ1-5	TGTGCCAGTAGTACCAGGAATCAGCCCCAGCATTTT	CASSTRNQPQHF
TRBD2	NA	TRBV18	TRBJ2-5	TGTGCCAGCTCACCACGGCTAGCGGGAGAAGGTTTAGAGACCCAGTACTTC	CASSPRLAGEGLETQYF
NA	NA	TRBV9	TRBJ2-1	TGTGCCAGCAGCGCCCTCAATGAGCAGTTCTTC	CASSALNEQFF
NA	NA	TRBV11-2	TRBJ2-7	TGTGCCAGCAGCTTACAGAGGGGACAAACCTACGAGCAGTACTTC	CASSLQRGQTYEQYF
NA	NA	TRBV6-5	TRBJ2-2	TGTGCCAGCAGGCGACAGTTGGTCGGGGAGCTGTTTTTT	CASRRQLVGELFF
NA	NA	TRBV5-1	TRBJ2-3	TGCGCCAGCAGCTTGGGTGGGGCCCTCGCCACAGATACGCAGTATTTT	CASSLGGALATDTQYF
NA	NA	TRBV2	TRBJ1-5	TGTGCCAGCAGCGCCGGCGCAGGGGCAGATCAGCCCCAGCATTTT	CASSAGAGADQPQHF
TRBD2	NA	TRBV30	TRBJ2-7	TGTGCCTGCGAGTCAGCGGGGGTCTCCTACGAGCAGTACTTC	CACESAGVSYEQYF
TRBD2	NA	TRBV30	TRBJ2-4	TGTGCCTGGAGAAGCGGGAGAGGCAAAAACATTCAGTACTTC	CAWRSGRGKNIQYF
NA	NA	TRBV7-9	TRBJ2-3	TGTGCCAGCAGCTTAGTGAGCGGCACAGATACGCAGTATTTT	CASSLVSGTDTQYF
TRBD2	NA	TRBV29-1	TRBJ2-1	TGCAGCGTCCGGGTGGGACTAGCGGAATACAATGAGCAGTTCTTC	CSVRVGLAEYNEQFF
TRBD1	NA	TRBV5-1	TRBJ2-3	TGCGCCAGCAGCTTGGGGAGGATTTACAGGGGAGATACGCAGTATTTT	CASSLGRIYRGDTQYF
NA	NA	TRBV14	TRBJ1-6	TGTGCCAGCAGCCAAGGGGTCAGGGCCCGGTCACCCCTCCACTTT	CASSQGVRARSPLHF
NA	NA	TRBV7-3	TRBJ1-1	TGTGCCAGCAGCCTACAACAGGGTGCGAACACTGAAGCTTTCTTT	CASSLQQGANTEAFF
NA	few	TRBV27	TRBJ2-3	TGTGCCAGCAGTTATTCCCCCGGGGTGTTAGGGGGGGGCACAGATACGCAGTATTTT	CASSYSPGVLGGGTDTQYF
NA	NA	TRBV15	TRBJ2-7	TGTGCCACCAGCCAAGACAGATACTACGAGCAGTACTTC	CATSQDRYYEQYF
NA	NA	TRBV19	TRBJ1-1	TGTGCCAGTAGTATACAGGGAAGAACTGAAGCTTTCTTT	CASSIQGRTEAFF
TRBD1	NA	TRBV10-3	TRBJ1-1	TGTGCCATCAGTGGTGACCTGTCCTTGGGACAGTACACTGAAGCTTTCTTT	CAISGDLSLGQYTEAFF
NA	NA	TRBV29-1	TRBJ1-2	TGCAGCGTCTTGCAGAATGGCTACACCTTC	CSVLQNGYTF
TRBD1	NA	TRBV20-1	TRBJ2-5	TGCAGTGCTAGTGGGCGGGACAGGGCTTTTGGGACCCAGTACTTC	CSASGRDRAFGTQYF
NA	NA	TRBV18	TRBJ1-6	TGTGCCAGCTCACCTACAGGGAATAATTCACCCCTCCACTTT	CASSPTGNNSPLHF
NA	NA	TRBV3-1/TRBV3-2	TRBJ1-2	TGTGCCAGCAGCCAGGCGGGGTATGGCTACACCTTC	CASSQAGYGYTF
TRBD1	NA	TRBV2	TRBJ2-7	TGTGCCAGCAGGAGGACGAACGCGGGACAGGGTGTCGAGCAGTACTTC	CASRRTNAGQGVEQYF
NA	NA	TRBV28	TRBJ2-3	TGTGCCAGCAGTTTAACGTATACGGGAGATACGCAGTATTTT	CASSLTYTGDTQYF